The next 19 T cell receptor beta chains were all read from a single sample in a study of blood T cell repertoires in COVID-19. Generated by immunoSEQ multiplex PCR, the TCRdb table keeps only in-frame clones and is missing some. Here the sample spans about 520,000 clones, over 75% being singletons. Material for sequencing was peripheral blood. Source of these receptors: a human donor in a cohort sampled during active COVID-19.

The chain links TRBV7-9 to TRBJ1-5, with D perhaps matching TRBD1 (5 bases). V shed 7 bases and J shed 7 bases, with 23 bases lying between them. Per the germline V gene, CDR1 is SEHNR and CDR2 is FQNEAQ (reference sequence). The CDR3 has 16 amino acids. The CDR3 region has the DNA TGTGCCAGCACCGCAGTTGGGGCCGGTGCGGGGCAGCCCCAGCATTTT. Translation: CASTAVGAGAGQPQHF. Full variable domain (missing parts from reference TRBV7-9 and TRBJ1-5): DTGVSQNPRHKITKRGQNVTFRCDPISEHNRLYWYRQTLGQGPEFLTYFQNEAQLEKSRLLSDRFSAERPKGSFSTLEIQRTEQGDSAMYLCASTAVGAGAGQPQHFGDGTRLSIL.

The chain couples TRBV7-2 to TRBJ2-3, with D perhaps matching TRBD1 (6 bases). The CDR3 loop spans 16 amino acids. Germline lookup yields CDR1 SGHTA and CDR2 FQGNSA. V was pared by 5 bases and J by 6 bases, with 21 bases between. CDR3 DNA: TGTGCCAGCAGCCTGTACAGGGCCGGCCGAAAGGATACGCAGTATTTT. As protein: CASSLYRAGRKDTQYF. The full variable domain, with the rest looked up from reference TRBV7-2 and TRBJ2-3, is GAGVSQSPSNKVTEKGKDVELRCDPISGHTALYWYRQSLGQGLEFLIYFQGNSAPDKSGLPSDRFSAERTGGSVSTLTIQRTQQEDSAVYLCASSLYRAGRKDTQYFGPGTRLTVL.

The chain recombines TRBV27 with TRBJ2-1; 10 positions match TRBD2. Trimming at V came to 6 bases and at J to 0 bases, leaving 14 bases not matched to a gene. The CDR3 loop spans 19 amino acids. CDR1 and CDR2 (germline): MNHEY, SMNVEV (reference sequence). Here the CDR3 reads CASRIRTSGTQSSYNEQFF. As DNA, the CDR3 is TGTGCCAGCAGAATCCGGACTAGCGGAACACAAAGCTCCTACAATGAGCAGTTCTTC.

The rearrangement uses TRBV5-1 and TRBJ2-2, with 8 positions matching TRBD1. The CDR3 is 17 amino acids. The germline V gene encodes CDR1 SGHRS and CDR2 YFSETQ. Trimming cost V 5 bases and J 0 bases; bases outside gene matches: 9. CDR3 region: CASRTNRGYPNTGELFF. In nucleotides, the CDR3 is TGCGCCAGCAGAACCAACAGGGGGTATCCGAACACCGGGGAGCTGTTTTTT.

Only one count was recorded for this clone. The chain is built from TRBV5-6 and TRBJ1-4; 11 positions match TRBD1. J was trimmed by 8 bases and V by 2 bases; bases with no gene match: 11. The CDR3 sequence is 17 residues long. Germline CDR1 and CDR2: SGHDT and YYEEEE. CDR3: CASSLVPGTGGNEKLFF. In nucleotides, the CDR3 is TGTGCCAGCAGCTTAGTTCCCGGGACAGGGGGAAACGAAAAACTGTTTTTT.

The V call is TRBV4-1, the J call TRBJ1-5, with TRBD1 matching 7 bases. Germline V gives CDR1 MGHRA, CDR2 YSYEKL. This CDR3 is 16 amino acids long. Trimming at V came to 2 bases and at J to 2 bases, leaving 6 bases not matched to a gene. The DNA for the CDR3 is TGCGCCAGCAGCCAACCGTACAGGGGTGGCAATCAGCCCCAGCATTTT. Amino acid sequence: CASSQPYRGGNQPQHF.

V usage is TRBV30 and J usage is TRBJ1-2; D remains ambiguous. This CDR3 comprises 14 residues. V was clipped by 4 bases and J by 7 bases, with 19 bases between them. CDR1 and CDR2 (germline): GTSNPN, SVGIG (reference sequence). The CDR3 spells CAWTFLGGWGGYTF. The CDR3 DNA sequence: TGTGCCTGGACCTTCCTGGGAGGGTGGGGTGGCTACACCTTC.

V usage is TRBV4-3 and J usage is TRBJ2-7; 13 bases match TRBD2. Germline values: CDR1 LGHNA, CDR2 YSLEER. This CDR3 has 18 residues. V lost 4 bases and J lost 2; bases outside the gene matches: 11. The CDR3 region is CASSRGLGTSGVAYEQYF. The CDR3 DNA sequence: TGCGCCAGCAGCCGGGGACTCGGGACTAGCGGGGTGGCCTACGAGCAGTACTTC.

This rearrangement joins TRBV5-1 to TRBJ2-4; TRBD1 agrees at 9 bases. There are 15 residues in the CDR3. CDR1 SGHRS and CDR2 YFSETQ come from the germline V gene. The V segment lost 4 bases and the J segment 0 bases; nucleotides outside the gene matches: 2. DNA for the CDR3: TGCGCCAGCAGCGCGGACAGGGGAGCCAAAAACATTCAGTACTTC. Amino acids: CASSADRGAKNIQYF.

The rearrangement uses TRBV5-1 and TRBJ1-1, with TRBD1 as a possible D gene (6 bases). The CDR3 is 14 amino acids. V was trimmed by 3 bases and J by 7 bases, leaving 16 bases between them. Germline V gene sequence: CDR1 SGHRS, CDR2 YFSETQ. CDR3: CASSSRNRGGEAFF. The CDR3 DNA reads as TGCGCCAGCAGCTCAAGAAATAGGGGGGGTGAAGCTTTCTTT.

This clone was detected once. The V call is TRBV28, the J call TRBJ1-2, with D hard to call. The V end was cut by 6 bases, the J end by 0 bases, with 5 bases between. Germline values: CDR1 MDHEN, CDR2 SYDVKM. This CDR3 is built from 12 residues. CDR3 amino acids: CASSRANYGYTF. The CDR3 DNA is TGTGCCAGCAGCCGGGCTAACTATGGCTACACCTTC.

This clone was seen just once. Written as DNA, the CDR3 is TGTGCCAGCAGTTACCCTGGTAGCTCCTACGAGCAGTACTTC. Residues: CASSYPGSSYEQYF. V usage is TRBV6-5 and J usage is TRBJ2-7; D not certain. This CDR3 contains 14 residues. Germline-derived CDR1 and CDR2 are MNHEY and SVGAGI. Between the trimmed V and J ends, which lost 2 bases and 0 bases, there was a span of 8 bases.

The V gene is TRBV18, the J gene TRBJ1-2; 8 positions agree with TRBD1. The CDR3 runs 15 residues. Trimming at V came to 4 bases and at J to 7 bases, leaving 11 bases not matched to a gene. In germline, CDR1 is KGHSH, CDR2 LQKENI. This CDR3 reads CASSRSGTGPSGYTF. The DNA for the CDR3 is TGTGCCAGCTCACGATCCGGGACAGGTCCGAGTGGCTACACCTTC.

The rearrangement links TRBV30 to TRBJ1-6; 7 bases line up with TRBD1. The germline CDR1 and CDR2 sequences are GTSNPN and SVGIG (reference sequence). This CDR3 is built from 14 residues. With 0 bases clipped from V and 9 bases from J, the junction kept 5 bases outside the gene matches. The CDR3 bases are TGTGCCTGGAGTGTAGCAGGGGGGAGTTCACCCCTCCACTTT. It yields the protein CAWSVAGGSSPLHF.

The chain recombines TRBV28 with TRBJ1-1, with 11 bases fitting TRBD1. Germline values: CDR1 MDHEN, CDR2 SYDVKM. The CDR3 has 15 amino acids. The V segment lost 7 bases and the J segment 4 bases; nucleotides outside the gene matches: 8. CDR3 in amino acids: CASIPDRGRSTEAFF. CDR3 DNA sequence: TGTGCCAGCATACCGGACAGGGGGCGGAGCACTGAAGCTTTCTTT.

This chain links TRBV4-1 with TRBJ2-7, with 12 bases matching TRBD2. Trimming cost V 3 bases and J 6 bases; bases outside gene matches: 9. The germline V gene encodes CDR1 MGHRA and CDR2 YSYEKL. This CDR3 comprises 16 residues. CDR3 sequence reads: CASSHSDRLAGVEQYF. CDR3 in DNA: TGCGCCAGCAGCCATTCCGACCGACTAGCGGGAGTCGAGCAGTACTTC.

V and J are TRBV6-5 and TRBJ1-1; a weak D match, TRBD1 (6 bases). Trimming removed 5 bases at V and 8 bases at J, with 18 bases between. This CDR3 has 14 residues. Germline V gene lookup returns CDR1 MNHEY and CDR2 SVGAGI. The CDR3 coding sequence is TGTGCCAGCAGTACCTTGGGGGCCCGGCGGGAAGCTTTCTTT. Translation gives CASSTLGARREAFF.

J is TRBJ1-2 and V is TRBV3-1 (or the pseudogene TRBV3-2); the D gene is possibly TRBD1 (6 bases). Germline-derived CDR1 and CDR2 are LGHDT and YNNKEL (reference sequence). Trimming shortened V by 3 bases and J by 5 bases, and 13 bases separated the two germline ends. This CDR3 has 14 amino acids. For the CDR3, the DNA is TGTGCCAGCAGCCACAACCGGGACACATATGGCTACACCTTC. Its protein product is CASSHNRDTYGYTF.

This sequence joins TRBV28 and TRBJ2-7, with D perhaps matching TRBD1 (6 bases). The CDR3 loop spans 13 amino acids. The ends were cut back, 7 bases at V and 5 bases at J, with 15 bases in the middle. Germline V CDR1 and CDR2: MDHEN, SYDVKM. CDR3 amino acids: CASTNQGFHEQYF. The CDR3 DNA is TGTGCCAGCACCAATCAGGGGTTCCACGAGCAGTACTTC.